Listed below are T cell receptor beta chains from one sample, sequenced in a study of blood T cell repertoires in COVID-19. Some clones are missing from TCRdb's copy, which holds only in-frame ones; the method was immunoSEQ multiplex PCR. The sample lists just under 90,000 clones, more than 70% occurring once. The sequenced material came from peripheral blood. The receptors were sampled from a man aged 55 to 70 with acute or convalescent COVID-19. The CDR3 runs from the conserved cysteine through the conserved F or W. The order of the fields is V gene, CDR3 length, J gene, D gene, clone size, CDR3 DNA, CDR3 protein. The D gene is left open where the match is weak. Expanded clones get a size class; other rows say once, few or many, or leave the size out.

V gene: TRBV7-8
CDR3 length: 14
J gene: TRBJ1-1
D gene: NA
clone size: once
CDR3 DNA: TGTGCCAGCAGCTTAAGTGGAGGGCGCACTGAAGCTTTCTTT
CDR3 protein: CASSLSGGRTEAFF

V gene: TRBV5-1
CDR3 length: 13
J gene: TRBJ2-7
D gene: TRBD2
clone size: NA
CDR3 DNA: TGCGCCAGCCGGGGGGATACCTCCTACGAGCAGTACTTC
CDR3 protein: CASRGDTSYEQYF

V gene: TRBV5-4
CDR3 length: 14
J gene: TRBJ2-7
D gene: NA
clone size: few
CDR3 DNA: TGTGCCAGCAGCTTGGCCACAGGAGACTACGAGCAGTACTTC
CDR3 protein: CASSLATGDYEQYF

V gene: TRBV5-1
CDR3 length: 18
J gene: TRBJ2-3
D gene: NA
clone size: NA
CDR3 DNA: TGCGCCAGCAGCTTGACAGGCGCCAACGCGAGGATAGCAGATACGCAGTATTTT
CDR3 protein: CASSLTGANARIADTQYF

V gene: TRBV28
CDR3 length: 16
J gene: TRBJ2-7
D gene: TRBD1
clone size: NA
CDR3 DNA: TGTGCCAGCAGTGGGACAGGGTACCGGGGAACCTACGAGCAGTACTTC
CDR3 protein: CASSGTGYRGTYEQYF

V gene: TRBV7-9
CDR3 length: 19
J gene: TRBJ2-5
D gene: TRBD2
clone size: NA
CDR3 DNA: TGTGCCAGCAGCTTATGGCGAGGTGATCGGGCTAGCGGGAGAGAGACCCAGTACTTC
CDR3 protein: CASSLWRGDRASGRETQYF

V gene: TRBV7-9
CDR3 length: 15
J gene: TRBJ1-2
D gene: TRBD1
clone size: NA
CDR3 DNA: TGTGCCAGCAGCTTAGTAGGGTCGGGACAGAGGTCGAATACCTTC
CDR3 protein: CASSLVGSGQRSNTF

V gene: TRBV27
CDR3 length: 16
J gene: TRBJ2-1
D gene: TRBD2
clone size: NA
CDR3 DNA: TGTGCCAGCAGTCGGACTAGCGGGAGGTTCTGGAATGAGCAGTTCTTC
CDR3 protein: CASSRTSGRFWNEQFF

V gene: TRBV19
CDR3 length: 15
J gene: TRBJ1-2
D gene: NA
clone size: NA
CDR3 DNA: TGTGCCAGTAGTATAGGAGGTTCTTCGTCCCGTGGCTACACCTTC
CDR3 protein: CASSIGGSSSRGYTF

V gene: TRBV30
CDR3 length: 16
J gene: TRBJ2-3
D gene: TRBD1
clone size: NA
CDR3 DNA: TGTGCCTGGAGTCCCCGATTAGGGGGCAGGGGAGATACGCAGTATTTT
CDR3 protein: CAWSPRLGGRGDTQYF

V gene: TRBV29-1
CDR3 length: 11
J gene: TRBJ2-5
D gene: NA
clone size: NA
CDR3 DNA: TGCAGCGTTAGAACAGGAGAGACCCAGTACTTC
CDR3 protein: CSVRTGETQYF

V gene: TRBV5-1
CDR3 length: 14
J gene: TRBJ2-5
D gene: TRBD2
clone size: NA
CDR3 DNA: TGCGCCAGTATGGCGGGAGCCGACCAAGAGACCCAGTACTTC
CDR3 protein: CASMAGADQETQYF

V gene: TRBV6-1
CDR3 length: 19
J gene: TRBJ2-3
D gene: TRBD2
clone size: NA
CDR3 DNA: TGTGCCAGCAGTGAATACTTACTAGCGGATGGGACTAGCACAGATACGCAGTATTTT
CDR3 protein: CASSEYLLADGTSTDTQYF

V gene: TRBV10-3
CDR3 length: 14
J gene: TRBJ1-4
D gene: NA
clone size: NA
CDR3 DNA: TGTGCCATCAGTGAGGACGAAGACATGAAAAAACTGTTTTTT
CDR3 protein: CAISEDEDMKKLFF

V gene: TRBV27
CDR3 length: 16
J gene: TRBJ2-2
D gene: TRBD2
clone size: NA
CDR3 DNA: TGTGCCACCAGGGTAGCGGGGGGGCCTTACACCGGGGAGCTGTTTTTT
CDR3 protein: CATRVAGGPYTGELFF

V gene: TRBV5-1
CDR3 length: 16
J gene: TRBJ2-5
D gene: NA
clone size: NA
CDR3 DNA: TGCGCCAGCAGCGTACAGGCTTTGGGGGCCAGAGAGACCCAGTACTTC
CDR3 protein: CASSVQALGARETQYF

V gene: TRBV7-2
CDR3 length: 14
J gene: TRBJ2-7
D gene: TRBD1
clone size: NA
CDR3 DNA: TGTGCCAGCAGCTCCGGGACAGGGATGTACGAGCAGTACTTC
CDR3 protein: CASSSGTGMYEQYF

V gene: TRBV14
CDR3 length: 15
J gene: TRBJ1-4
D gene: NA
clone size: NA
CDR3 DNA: TGTGCCAGCAGCCACGAACTGCGTCCCAATGAAAAACTGTTTTTT
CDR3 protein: CASSHELRPNEKLFF

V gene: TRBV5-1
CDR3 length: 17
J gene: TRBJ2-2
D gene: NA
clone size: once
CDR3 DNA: TGCGCCAGCAGCCTCAGGGCTTTGGGGTCGAACACCGGGGAGCTGTTTTTT
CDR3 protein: CASSLRALGSNTGELFF

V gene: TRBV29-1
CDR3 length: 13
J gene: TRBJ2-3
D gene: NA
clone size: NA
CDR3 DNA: TGCAGCGTTGAAGAAGCTCCCACAGATACGCAGTATTTT
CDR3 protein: CSVEEAPTDTQYF

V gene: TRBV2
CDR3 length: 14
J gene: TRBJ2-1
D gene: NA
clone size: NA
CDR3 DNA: TGTGCCAGCATAGTGAGGAGTTTGGGCAATGAGCAGTTCTTC
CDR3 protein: CASIVRSLGNEQFF

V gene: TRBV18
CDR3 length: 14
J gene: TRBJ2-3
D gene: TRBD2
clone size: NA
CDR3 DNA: TGTGCCAGCTCACCCCTAGCGGACACAGATACGCAGTATTTT
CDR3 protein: CASSPLADTDTQYF

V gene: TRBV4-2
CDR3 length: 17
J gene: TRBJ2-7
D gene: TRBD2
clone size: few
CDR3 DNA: TGTGCCAGCAGCCAAGTCCTAGCGGGAGGAGCTTCCTACGAGCAGTACTTC
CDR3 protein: CASSQVLAGGASYEQYF

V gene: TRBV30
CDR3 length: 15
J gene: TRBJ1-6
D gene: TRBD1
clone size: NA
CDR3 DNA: TGTGCCTGGAGCCCGGGACAGGGGTATAATTCACCCCTCCACTTT
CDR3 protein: CAWSPGQGYNSPLHF

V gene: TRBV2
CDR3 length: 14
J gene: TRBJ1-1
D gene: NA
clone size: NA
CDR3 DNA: TGTGCCAGCAGTGACAGGGGCGCGAACACTGAAGCTTTCTTT
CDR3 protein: CASSDRGANTEAFF

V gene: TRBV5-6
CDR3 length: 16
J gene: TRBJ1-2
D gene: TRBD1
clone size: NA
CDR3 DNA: TGTGCCAGCAGCCCTCCGGGACAGGAAAGGAACTATGGCTACACCTTC
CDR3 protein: CASSPPGQERNYGYTF

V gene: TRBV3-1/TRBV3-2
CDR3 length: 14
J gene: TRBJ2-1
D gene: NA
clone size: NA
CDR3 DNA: TGTGCCAGCAGCCAAGACGTTCGAGGCGATGAGCAGTTCTTC
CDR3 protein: CASSQDVRGDEQFF

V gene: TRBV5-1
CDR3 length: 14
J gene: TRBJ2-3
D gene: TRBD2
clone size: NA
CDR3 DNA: TGCGCCAGTCATAGCGGGGAACTCACAGATACGCAGTATTTT
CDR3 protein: CASHSGELTDTQYF